This T cell receptor beta chain was observed in a study of shared clonotypes between healthy human individuals. Findings of the study overall: Non-shared clonotypes had lower generation probabilities than those shared by all four donors.

Measured with immunoSEQ multiplex PCR; TCRdb has only the in-frame clones, and not every one. The sample lists approximately 980,000 clones, 60% to 85% occurring once. This clone turned up a few times. Antigen unknown. The sequence came from a man aged 18-30 years in good health. Input material: memory CD4+ T cells sorted from blood. Subset: CD45RA-negative fraction.

CDR3 in amino acids: CAISESSGRARNEQFF. DNA for the CDR3: TGTGCCATCAGTGAGTCAAGCGGGAGGGCCCGAAATGAGCAGTTCTTC. The rearrangement links TRBV10-3 to TRBJ2-1; 10 bases are shared with TRBD2. CDR3 length: 16 residues. Germline values: CDR1 ENHRY, CDR2 SYGVKD. V was pared by 0 bases and J by 7 bases, with 6 bases of the junction left unmatched.